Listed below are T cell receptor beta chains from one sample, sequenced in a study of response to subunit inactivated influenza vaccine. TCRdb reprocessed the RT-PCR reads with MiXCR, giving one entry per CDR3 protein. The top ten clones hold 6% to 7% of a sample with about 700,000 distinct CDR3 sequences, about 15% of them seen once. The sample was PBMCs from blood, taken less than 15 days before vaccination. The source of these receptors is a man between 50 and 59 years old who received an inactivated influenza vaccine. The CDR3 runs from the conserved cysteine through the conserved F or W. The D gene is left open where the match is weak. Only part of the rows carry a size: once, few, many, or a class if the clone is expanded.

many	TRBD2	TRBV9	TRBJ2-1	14	CASSVVGLANEQFF	TGTGCCAGCAGCGTAGTCGGACTAGCTAATGAGCAGTTCTTC
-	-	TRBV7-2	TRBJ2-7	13	CASSLVQGSEQYF	TGTGCCAGCAGCTTAGTACAGGGAAGTGAGCAGTACTTC
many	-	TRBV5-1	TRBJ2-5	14	CASSLSAGEVTQYF	TGCGCCAGCAGCTTGTCGGCAGGGGAGGTGACCCAGTACTTC
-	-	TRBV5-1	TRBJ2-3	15	CASSSQTPSTDTQYF	TGCGCCAGCAGCTCTCAAACTCCAAGCACAGATACGCAGTATTTT
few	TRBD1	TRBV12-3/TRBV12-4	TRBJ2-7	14	CASSLGDRESEQYF	TGTGCCAGCAGTTTAGGGGACAGGGAGAGCGAGCAGTACTTC
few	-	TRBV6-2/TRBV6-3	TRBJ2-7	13	CASRQDLPYEQYF	TGTGCCAGCAGGCAAGATCTTCCCTACGAGCAGTACTTC
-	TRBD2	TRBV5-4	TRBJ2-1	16	CASSLGASGPYNEQFF	TGTGCCAGCAGCTTGGGGGCTAGCGGACCCTACAATGAGCAGTTCTTC
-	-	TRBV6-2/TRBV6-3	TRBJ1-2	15	CASSSTSLLFYGYTF	TGTGCCAGCAGTTCCACGTCCCTTCTGTTCTATGGCTACACCTTC
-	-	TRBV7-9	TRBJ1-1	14	CASNQGVGYTEAFF	TGTGCCAGCAACCAAGGTGTCGGGTACACTGAAGCTTTCTTT
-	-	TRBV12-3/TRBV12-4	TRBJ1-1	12	CASRSSGLGAFF	TGTGCCAGCAGATCATCGGGACTCGGAGCTTTCTTT
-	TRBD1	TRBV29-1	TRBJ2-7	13	CSVEGTGAYEQYF	TGCAGCGTGGAAGGGACAGGGGCCTACGAGCAGTACTTC
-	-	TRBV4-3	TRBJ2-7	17	CASSQDLRRDNYYEQYF	TGCGCCAGCAGCCAAGATCTGCGCCGGGACAATTACTACGAGCAGTACTTC
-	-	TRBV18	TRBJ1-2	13	CASSPIGSDGYTF	TGTGCCAGCTCACCAATAGGGTCGGATGGCTACACCTTC
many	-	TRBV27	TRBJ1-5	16	CASSFRGGDSNQPQHF	TGTGCCAGCAGTTTTCGAGGGGGGGATAGCAATCAGCCCCAGCATTTT
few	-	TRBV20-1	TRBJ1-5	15	CSARGMQDSNQPQHF	TGCAGTGCTAGAGGTATGCAGGATAGCAATCAGCCCCAGCATTTT
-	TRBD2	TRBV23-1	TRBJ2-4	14	CAPRGGLAKNIQYF	TGCGCCCCGCGGGGGGGCCTTGCCAAAAACATTCAGTACTTC
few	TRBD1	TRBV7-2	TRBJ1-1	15	CASRAQGGRNTEAFF	TGTGCCAGCAGAGCCCAGGGGGGGCGGAACACTGAAGCTTTCTTT
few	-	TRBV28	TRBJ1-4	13	CASSANSGEKLFF	TGTGCCAGCAGTGCGAATTCGGGAGAAAAACTGTTTTTT
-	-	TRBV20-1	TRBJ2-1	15	CSANEELGSYNEQFF	TGCAGTGCTAACGAAGAGCTAGGATCCTACAATGAGCAGTTCTTC
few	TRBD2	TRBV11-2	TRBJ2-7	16	CASSLTSGSGTYEQYF	TGTGCCAGCAGCTTAACTAGCGGGAGCGGAACCTACGAGCAGTACTTC
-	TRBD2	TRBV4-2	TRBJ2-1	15	CASSQGGGVDNEQFF	TGTGCCAGCAGCCAAGGGGGGGGGGTAGACAATGAGCAGTTCTTC
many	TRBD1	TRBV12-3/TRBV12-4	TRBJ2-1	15	CASSPHRGPYNEQFF	TGTGCCAGCAGCCCCCACAGGGGACCCTACAATGAGCAGTTCTTC
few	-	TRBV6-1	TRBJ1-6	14	CASRTGSRNSPLHF	TGTGCCAGCCGGACGGGATCTCGTAATTCACCCCTCCACTTT
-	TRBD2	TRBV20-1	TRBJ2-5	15	CSARKVSGSWETQYF	TGCAGTGCTAGGAAGGTTAGCGGGAGTTGGGAGACCCAGTACTTC
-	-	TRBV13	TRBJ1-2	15	CASSFFPTTAYGYTF	TGTGCCAGCAGCTTCTTCCCGACAACTGCCTATGGCTACACCTTC
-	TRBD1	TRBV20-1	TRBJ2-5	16	CSARDPRQGNQETQYF	TGCAGTGCTAGAGATCCCCGACAGGGGAACCAAGAGACCCAGTACTTC
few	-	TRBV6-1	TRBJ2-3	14	CASRDGPGTDTQYF	TGTGCCAGCAGGGATGGACCCGGCACAGATACGCAGTATTTT
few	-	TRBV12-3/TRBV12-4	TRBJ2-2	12	CASSLHGGELFF	TGTGCCAGCAGCTTGCATGGCGGGGAGCTGTTTTTT
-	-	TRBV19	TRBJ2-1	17	CASSIVVGTHSPNEQFF	TGTGCCAGTAGTATAGTAGTCGGGACCCACTCTCCAAATGAGCAGTTCTTC
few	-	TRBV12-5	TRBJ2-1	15	CASGLAIGGRGKQFF	TGTGCTAGTGGTTTGGCCATCGGGGGACGGGGGAAGCAGTTCTTC
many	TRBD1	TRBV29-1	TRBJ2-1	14	CSVEGRGLYNEQFF	TGCAGCGTGGAGGGCAGGGGGCTGTACAATGAGCAGTTCTTC
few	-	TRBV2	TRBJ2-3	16	CASSPRQGGVPDTQYF	TGTGCCAGCAGTCCCCGACAGGGAGGAGTCCCAGATACGCAGTATTTT
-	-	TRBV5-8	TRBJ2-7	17	CASSFPGVGLLPDEQYF	TGTGCCAGCAGCTTCCCCGGGGTAGGACTACTCCCGGACGAGCAGTACTTC
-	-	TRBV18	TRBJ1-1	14	CASSPMSGDTEAFF	TGTGCCAGCTCACCAATGTCAGGGGACACTGAAGCTTTCTTT
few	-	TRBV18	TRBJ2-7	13	CASSPPNRREQYF	TGTGCCAGCTCACCACCTAACCGCCGGGAGCAGTACTTC
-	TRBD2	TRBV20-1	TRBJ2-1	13	CSAPGRGTNEQFF	TGCAGTGCGCCCGGGAGGGGGACCAATGAGCAGTTCTTC
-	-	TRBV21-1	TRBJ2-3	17	CASSKEGQGASTDTQYF	TGTGCCAGCAGCAAAGAGGGACAGGGGGCTAGCACAGATACGCAGTATTTT